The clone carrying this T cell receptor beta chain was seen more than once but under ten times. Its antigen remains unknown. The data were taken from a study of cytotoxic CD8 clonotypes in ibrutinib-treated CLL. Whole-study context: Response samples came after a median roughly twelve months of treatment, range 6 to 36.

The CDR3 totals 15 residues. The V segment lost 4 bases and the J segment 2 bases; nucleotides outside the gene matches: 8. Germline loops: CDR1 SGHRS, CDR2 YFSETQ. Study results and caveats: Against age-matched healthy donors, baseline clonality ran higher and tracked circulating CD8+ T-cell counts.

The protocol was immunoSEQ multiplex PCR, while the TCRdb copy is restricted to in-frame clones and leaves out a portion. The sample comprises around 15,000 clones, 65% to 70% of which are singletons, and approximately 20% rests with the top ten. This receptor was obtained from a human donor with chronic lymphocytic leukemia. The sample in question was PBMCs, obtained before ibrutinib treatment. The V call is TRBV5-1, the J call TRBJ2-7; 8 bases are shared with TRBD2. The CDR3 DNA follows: TGCGCCAGCAGCCTCATCGCGGGGGGAGCCTACGAGCAGTACTTC. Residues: CASSLIAGGAYEQYF.